This T cell receptor beta chain is from a study of human T cells and chemical hapten exposure. Study in general: Diphenylcyclopropenone, dosed weekly to the scalp, was given to patients throughout the roughly 25-week study. Study findings and constraints: Expanded TCRs produced significantly more large CDR3 similarity clusters than controls did.

This clonotype was seen at least ten times. The antigen is unknown. This sample's time point: patch test 2, 6 weeks after DPC sensitization. The sample's treatment: therapeutic diphenylcyclopropenone sensitization with weekly scalp DPC. Using its own MiXCR run on the RACE reads, TCRdb lists one record per CDR3 protein. There are around 360,000 distinct CDR3 sequences in the sample; just under 6.5% occur only once, and under 7% lies in the top ten. The CDR3 has 16 amino acids. CDR1 is SGHTA and CDR2 is FQGNSA in the germline V gene. Trimming took 1 base from V and 0 from J, leaving 12 bases between them.

The clonotype comes from a woman in her late teens or twenties with alopecia areata. Some clones in this sample may be carry-over from other donors' samples. The material sequenced was whole blood, taken in connection with sensitization to the hapten diphenylcyclopropenone (DPC). The rearrangement joins TRBV7-2 to TRBJ1-1; D gene ambiguous. CDR3 DNA sequence: TGTGCCAGCAGCTTAGATTCAATGAGGATGAACACTGAAGCTTTCTTT. Translation gives CASSLDSMRMNTEAFF. Full variable domain (outside the CDR3, taken from reference TRBV7-2 and TRBJ1-1): GAGVSQSPSNKVTEKGKDVELRCDPISGHTALYWYRQSLGQGLEFLIYFQGNSAPDKSGLPSDRFSAERTGGSVSTLTIQRTQQEDSAVYLCASSLDSMRMNTEAFFGQGTRLTVV.